This TCR beta chain is from a study of blood T cell repertoires in COVID-19. Study context: Acute-phase and convalescent COVID-19 samples originated in the United States, Italy and Spain. The analysed material was cDNA or gDNA that came from T cells, B-cell-depleted T cells, or PBMCs.

Germline V lookup: CDR1 LNHDA, CDR2 SQIVND (reference sequence). V was clipped by 7 bases and J by 3 bases, with 13 bases between them. The CDR3 totals 15 residues. Original methodology: Amplification from reference gene primers served as the basis for estimated nucleated cell counts. This table comes from immunoSEQ multiplex PCR, and its TCRdb copy is limited to in-frame clones, with some not included. The DNA was the basis for D and trimming; V, J and clone size are from that table. Of 98,000 or so clones listed, around 84% were seen once; the top ten hold under 15%. The TCR sequence derives from a woman in her fifties or sixties in a cohort sampled during active or convalescent COVID-19. The material sequenced was peripheral blood. V and J are TRBV19 and TRBJ1-6; D not certain. The CDR3 coding sequence is TGTGCCAGTAAAGCGGGGAACAACTATAATTCACCCCTCCACTTT. It is translated as CASKAGNNYNSPLHF.